Listed below are T cell receptor beta chains from one sample, sequenced in a study of blood T cell repertoires in COVID-19. Assay: immunoSEQ multiplex PCR; the TCRdb copy retains only in-frame clones and omits some. The sample lists approximately 100,000 clones; less than 85% were seen once. Sequences were obtained from peripheral blood. These receptors all stem from a woman aged 55-70 years with acute or convalescent COVID-19. The CDR3 runs from the conserved cysteine through the conserved F or W. Each record gives: V gene, J gene, CDR3 protein.

TRBV5-4	TRBJ1-3	CASSDMTGGMGNTIYF
TRBV18	TRBJ2-7	CASRGGAGVEQYF
TRBV12-3/TRBV12-4	TRBJ2-1	CASNGDRVPQFF
TRBV29-1	TRBJ2-1	CSVVQGSYNEQFF
TRBV18	TRBJ1-1	CASSPRQVWNTEAFF
TRBV3-1/TRBV3-2	TRBJ1-2	CASSQGTGSGHTF
TRBV3-1/TRBV3-2	TRBJ1-5	CASSQGEQPQHF
TRBV2	TRBJ1-1	CASSVNRQGGSKAFF
TRBV6-5	TRBJ2-2	CASSRGTGDTGELFF
TRBV10-2	TRBJ2-2	CASDPGYTGELFF
TRBV7-2	TRBJ1-5	CASSLVSGDNQPQHF
TRBV18	TRBJ1-2	CASSPRTGDGYTF
TRBV4-2	TRBJ2-1	CASSPRTGSYNEQFF
TRBV12-2	TRBJ2-3	CASRLNVARDRGRVDTQYF
TRBV5-1	TRBJ1-2	CASSLPGRGYGYTF
TRBV28	TRBJ2-7	CASSFSPSGTRSSYEQYF
TRBV2	TRBJ2-2	CASRDRENTGELFF
TRBV6-4	TRBJ1-5	CASTQRDQPQHF
TRBV6-5	TRBJ1-4	CASDSGTTNEKLFF
TRBV5-4	TRBJ2-3	CASSGKLGGPTDTQYF
TRBV5-1	TRBJ2-7	CASSLRGGTGGDEQYF
TRBV30	TRBJ2-6	CAWSFEAASSGANVLTF
TRBV9	TRBJ1-1	CASSVATGIEAFF
TRBV7-9	TRBJ2-1	CASSGGQIVINEQFF
TRBV28	TRBJ2-3	CASSSRGTSTDTQYF
TRBV5-1	TRBJ1-4	CASSPLDPRREKLFF
TRBV7-9	TRBJ2-7	CASSFGQGSNEQYF
TRBV28	TRBJ1-2	CASLEDRNYGYTF
TRBV21-1	TRBJ2-2	CASSKAQREGPGELFF
TRBV11-2	TRBJ2-3	CASSRQTSGRDTQYF
TRBV5-1	TRBJ2-6	CASSPGQPRSGANVLTF
TRBV19	TRBJ2-7	CASPLAGRPYEQYF
TRBV18	TRBJ1-2	CASSPVGDYGYTF
TRBV7-8	TRBJ2-7	CASSLGEVYEQYF
TRBV7-2	TRBJ1-6	CASSQRRLRSLHF
TRBV6-6	TRBJ2-1	CASSYSREPYNEQFF